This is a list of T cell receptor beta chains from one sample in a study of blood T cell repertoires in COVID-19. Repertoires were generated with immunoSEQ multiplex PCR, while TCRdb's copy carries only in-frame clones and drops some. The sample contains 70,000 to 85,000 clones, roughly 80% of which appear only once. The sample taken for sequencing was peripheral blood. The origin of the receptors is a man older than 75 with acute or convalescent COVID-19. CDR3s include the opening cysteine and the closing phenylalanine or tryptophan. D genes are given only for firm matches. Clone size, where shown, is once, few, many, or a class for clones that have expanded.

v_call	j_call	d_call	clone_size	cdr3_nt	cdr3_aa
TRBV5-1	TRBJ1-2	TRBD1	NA	TGCGCCAGCAGCTTGGCCTCGACAGGGTTTGGCTACACCTTC	CASSLASTGFGYTF
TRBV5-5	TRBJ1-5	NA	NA	TGTGCCAGCAGCTTGGGCGTGGGCGGGCAGCCCCAGCATTTT	CASSLGVGGQPQHF
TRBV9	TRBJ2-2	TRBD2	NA	TGTGCCAGCAGCTCAGGGACTAGCGGGGGGGCCATCGCCGGGGAGCTGTTTTTT	CASSSGTSGGAIAGELFF
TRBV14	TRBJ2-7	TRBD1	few	TGTGCCAGCAGCGGTCGGGGACAGACTTACGAGCAGTACTTC	CASSGRGQTYEQYF
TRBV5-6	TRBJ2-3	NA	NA	TGTGCCAGCAGTCCGGGAAGCACAGATACGCAGTATTTT	CASSPGSTDTQYF
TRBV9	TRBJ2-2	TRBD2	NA	TGTGCCAGCAGCGTAGAGGTTGCGGGGGGGCCCCCGAACACCGGGGAGCTGTTTTTT	CASSVEVAGGPPNTGELFF
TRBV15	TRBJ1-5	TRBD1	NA	TGTGCCACCAGCAAAGTAGTACAGGGGCGCAATCAGCCCCAGCATTTT	CATSKVVQGRNQPQHF
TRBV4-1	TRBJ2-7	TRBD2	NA	TGCGCCAGCAGCCGGGAGGGGAGGCTCGAGCAGTACTTC	CASSREGRLEQYF
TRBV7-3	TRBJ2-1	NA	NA	TGTGCCAGCAGCTTCCAGGGGGGAACCTACAATGAGCAGTTCTTC	CASSFQGGTYNEQFF
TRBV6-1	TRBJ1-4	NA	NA	TGTGCCAGCAGTGAAGCGGGGGGTGTGGCTGAAAAACTGTTTTTT	CASSEAGGVAEKLFF
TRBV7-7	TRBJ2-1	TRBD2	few	TGTGCTAGCAGCTTATCTAGCGGGGGTGACAATGAGCAGTTCTTC	CASSLSSGGDNEQFF
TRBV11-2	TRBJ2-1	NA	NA	TGTGCCAGCAGCTTAGGGCTAAGAGGCGATGAGCAGTTCTTC	CASSLGLRGDEQFF
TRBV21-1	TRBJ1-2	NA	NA	TGTGCCAGCAGCAAACGGGGTCGACATGGCTACACCTTC	CASSKRGRHGYTF
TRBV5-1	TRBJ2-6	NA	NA	TGCGCCAGCAGCTTGGGGGGCGTCGCTGGGGCCAACGTCCTGACTTTC	CASSLGGVAGANVLTF
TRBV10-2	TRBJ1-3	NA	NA	TGCGCCAGCAGTGTGGCAACGGGCTCTGGAAACACCATATATTTT	CASSVATGSGNTIYF
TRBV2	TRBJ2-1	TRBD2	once	TGTGCCAGCAGTGGTTCGGGACTAGTAGGTAATGAGCAGTTCTTC	CASSGSGLVGNEQFF
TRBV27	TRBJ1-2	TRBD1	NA	TGTGCCAGCAGTAGGGCCCAGGGGGCTAACTATGGCTACACCTTC	CASSRAQGANYGYTF
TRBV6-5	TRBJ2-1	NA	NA	TGTGCCACTGAGCGGCAGGGGTCCTACAATGAGCAGTTCTTC	CATERQGSYNEQFF
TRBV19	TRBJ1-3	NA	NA	TGTGCCAGTAGTGATCTGAACGGTGGAAACACCATATATTTT	CASSDLNGGNTIYF
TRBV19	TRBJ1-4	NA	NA	TGTGCCAGTAGTCCAGGGGCAGGTTTTAATGAAAAACTGTTTTTT	CASSPGAGFNEKLFF
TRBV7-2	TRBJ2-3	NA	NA	TGTGCCAGCAGCTTAGCGGGCGGGACCACCACAGATACGCAGTATTTT	CASSLAGGTTTDTQYF
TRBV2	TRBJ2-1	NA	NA	TGTGCCAGCAGGGAACGAATTAGCTCCTACAATGAGCAGTTCTTC	CASRERISSYNEQFF
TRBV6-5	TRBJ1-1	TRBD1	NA	TGTGCCAGCAGTTTACAGGGGGTAACAACCACTGAAGCTTTCTTT	CASSLQGVTTTEAFF
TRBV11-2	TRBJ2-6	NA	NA	TGTGCCAGCAGCTTAGAGGGTGCGGCCGACGTCCTGACTTTC	CASSLEGAADVLTF
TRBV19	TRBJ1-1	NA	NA	TGTGCCAGTAGTGCCCTCGGGAGAACCACTGAAGCTTTCTTT	CASSALGRTTEAFF
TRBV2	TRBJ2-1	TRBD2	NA	TGTGCCAGCAGTGAAGCGAGGCTAGCGGGGGGCTATGAGCAGTTCTTC	CASSEARLAGGYEQFF
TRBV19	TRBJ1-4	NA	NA	TGTGCCAGTAGTGGAGGTCAGGGGTTCGGGGAAAAACTGTTTTTT	CASSGGQGFGEKLFF
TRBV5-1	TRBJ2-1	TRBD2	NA	TGCGCCAGCAGCTTGGCGGGAGCGGGGCTTTCTAATGAGCAGTTCTTC	CASSLAGAGLSNEQFF
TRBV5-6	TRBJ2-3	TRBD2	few	TGTGCCAGCAGCTCCCCGGCGGGAGGAGCAGATACGCAGTATTTT	CASSSPAGGADTQYF
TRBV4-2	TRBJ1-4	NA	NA	TGTGCCAGCAGCCAACCCGGGACAAGTAATGAAAAACTGTTTTTT	CASSQPGTSNEKLFF
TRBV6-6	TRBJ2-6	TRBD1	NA	TGTGCCAGCAGTCCCAGGACAGGGAGGTCTGGGGCCAACGTCCTGACTTTC	CASSPRTGRSGANVLTF
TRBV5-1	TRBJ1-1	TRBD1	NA	TGCGCCAGCAGCTTGACGTCCCGGGACAGGGAATTAGGGAACACTGAAGCTTTCTTT	CASSLTSRDRELGNTEAFF
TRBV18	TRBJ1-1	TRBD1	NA	TGTGCCAGCTCACCAGGACAGGGAAGGGCGAACACTGAAGCTTTCTTT	CASSPGQGRANTEAFF
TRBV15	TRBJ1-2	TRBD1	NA	TGTGCCACCAGCACTCGGACAGGGCGGGGTGGCTACACCTTC	CATSTRTGRGGYTF
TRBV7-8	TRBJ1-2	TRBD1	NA	TGTGCCAGCAGCTTATGGGGGACAGGGACCTATGGCTACACCTTC	CASSLWGTGTYGYTF
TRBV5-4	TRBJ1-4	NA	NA	TGTGCCAGCAGCTTCCGTCAGGGATACGGTGAAAAACTGTTTTTT	CASSFRQGYGEKLFF
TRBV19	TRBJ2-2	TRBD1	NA	TGTGCCAGTACCTTCCGGGACAGGGGAAGTCTGAGCGACACCGGGGAGCTGTTTTTT	CASTFRDRGSLSDTGELFF
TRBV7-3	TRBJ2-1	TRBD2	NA	TGTGCCAGCAGCCTGGGACTAGGTTTCAATGAGCAGTTCTTC	CASSLGLGFNEQFF
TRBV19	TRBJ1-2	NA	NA	TGTGCCAGTAGGGGACTCAGGGTGCCGAGTGGCGGCTACACCTTC	CASRGLRVPSGGYTF
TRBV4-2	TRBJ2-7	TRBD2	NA	TGTGCCAGCAGCCCCGGAGTAGCGGGGGGAATCTACGAGCAGTACTTC	CASSPGVAGGIYEQYF
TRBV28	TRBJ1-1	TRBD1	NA	TGTGCCAGCAGTCTCCCAGGGGGCACTGAAGCTTTCTTT	CASSLPGGTEAFF
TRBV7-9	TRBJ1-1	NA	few	TGTGCCAGCAGCTTAGCAGGGGCGATGAACACTGAAGCTTTCTTT	CASSLAGAMNTEAFF
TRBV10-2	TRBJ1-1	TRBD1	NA	TGCGCCAGCTGGGACAGAGAGCCGCTAGAAGCTTTCTTT	CASWDREPLEAFF
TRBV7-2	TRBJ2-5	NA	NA	TGTGCCAGCAGACCCGGCGGGGCGGGAGAGACCCAGTACTTC	CASRPGGAGETQYF
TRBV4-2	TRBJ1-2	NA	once	TGTGCCAGCAGCCAAGAGGCGGCAGCTAACTATGGCTACACCTTC	CASSQEAAANYGYTF
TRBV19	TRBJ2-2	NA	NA	TGTGCCAGTAAAATTCCCGACAGATCCACCGGGGAGCTGTTTTTT	CASKIPDRSTGELFF
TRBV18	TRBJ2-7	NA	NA	TGTGCCAGCTCAGGAGACAGGACCTACGAGCAGTACTTC	CASSGDRTYEQYF
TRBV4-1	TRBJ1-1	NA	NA	TGCGCCAGCAGCCCGGGGGTCCGGAACACTGAAGCTTTCTTT	CASSPGVRNTEAFF
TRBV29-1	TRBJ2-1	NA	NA	TGCAGCGGGCAGGTTATCAATGAGCAGTTCTTC	CSGQVINEQFF
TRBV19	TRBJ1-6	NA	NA	TGTGCCAGTAGTCCGACTCCCCTCACACCCCTCCACTTT	CASSPTPLTPLHF
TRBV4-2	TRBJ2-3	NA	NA	TGTGCCAGCAGCCCCACTCTAGCGTCTTACCCAGATACGCAGTATTTT	CASSPTLASYPDTQYF
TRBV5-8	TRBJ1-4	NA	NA	TGTGCCAGCAGCTTGGAGGCAGGCCTTAATGAAAAACTGTTTTTT	CASSLEAGLNEKLFF
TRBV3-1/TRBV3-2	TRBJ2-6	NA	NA	TGTGCCAGCAGCCAAAGCCCCGGGTCGTCAGTCTCTGGGGCCAACGTCCTGACTTTC	CASSQSPGSSVSGANVLTF
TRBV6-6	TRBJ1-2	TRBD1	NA	TGTGCCAGCAGTCGGGAGGCCGGACAGGGGGAACTACGTAACTATGGCTACACCTTC	CASSREAGQGELRNYGYTF
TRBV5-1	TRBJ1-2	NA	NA	TGCGCCAGCAGCTTGGGGGGGCGTGCCTCCTTC	CASSLGGRASF